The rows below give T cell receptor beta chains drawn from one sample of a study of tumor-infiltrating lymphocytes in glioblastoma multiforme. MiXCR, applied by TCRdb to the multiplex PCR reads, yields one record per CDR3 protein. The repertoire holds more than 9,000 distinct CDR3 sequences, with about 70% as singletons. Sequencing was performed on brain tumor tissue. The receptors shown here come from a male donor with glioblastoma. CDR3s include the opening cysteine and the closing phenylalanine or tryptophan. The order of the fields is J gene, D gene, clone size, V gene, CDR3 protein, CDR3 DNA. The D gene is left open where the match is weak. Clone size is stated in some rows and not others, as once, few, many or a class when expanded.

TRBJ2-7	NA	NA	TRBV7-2	CASSLGRVRNREQYF	TGTGCCAGCAGCTTAGGGCGGGTCCGCAATCGGGAGCAGTACTTC
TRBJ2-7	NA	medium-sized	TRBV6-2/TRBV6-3	CASSEFTYEQYF	TGTGCCAGCAGCGAGTTTACCTACGAGCAGTACTTC
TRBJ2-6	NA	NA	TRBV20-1	CSASRGARGANVLTF	TGCAGTGCTAGCCGTGGGGCGCGCGGGGCCAACGTCCTGACTTTC
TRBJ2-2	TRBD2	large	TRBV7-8	CASSLTSGRASGELFF	TGTGCCAGCAGCCTGACTAGCGGGAGGGCGTCCGGGGAGCTGTTTTTT
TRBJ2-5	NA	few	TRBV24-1	CATADDGLQETQYF	TGTGCCACCGCAGACGACGGATTACAAGAGACCCAGTACTTC
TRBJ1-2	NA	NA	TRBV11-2	CASSLDRIYGYTF	TGTGCCAGCAGCTTAGATCGTATATATGGCTACACCTTC
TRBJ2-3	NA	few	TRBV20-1	CSAIPASYSIDTQYF	TGCAGTGCAATCCCAGCAAGTTATAGCATAGATACGCAATATTTT
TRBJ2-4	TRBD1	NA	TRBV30	CAWSADPGQLAKNIQSF	TGTGCCTGGAGCGCAGATCCGGGACAGCTAGCCAAAAACATTCAGAGCTTC
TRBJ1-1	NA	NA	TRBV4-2	CAGSQVSETEAFF	TGTGCCGGCAGCCAAGTGTCAGAAACTGAAGCTTTCTTT
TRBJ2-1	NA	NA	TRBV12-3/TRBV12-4	CASSLVRGKSYNEQLF	TGTGCCAGCAGTTTAGTCCGGGGGAAATCCTACAATGAGCAGCTCTTC
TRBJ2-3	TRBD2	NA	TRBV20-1	CSATTVLAGDTQYF	TGCAGTGCCACTACCGTTCTAGCGGGAGATACGCAGTATTTT
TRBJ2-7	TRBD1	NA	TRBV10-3	CAIGEYLSAAGQGPYEQYF	TGCGCCATCGGTGAGTACTTATCAGCGGCGGGACAGGGTCCCTACGAGCAGTACTTC
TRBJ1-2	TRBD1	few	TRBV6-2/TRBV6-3	CASSPGQRFYGYTF	TGTGCCAGCAGTCCGGGACAGCGATTCTATGGCTACACCTTC
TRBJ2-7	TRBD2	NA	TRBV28	CAIGLAGLSYEQYF	TGTGCCATCGGGCTAGCGGGCCTCTCCTACGAGCAGTACTTC
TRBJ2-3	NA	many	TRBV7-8	CASSLSGTYGTDTQYF	TGTGCCAGCAGCTTAAGCGGGACATATGGCACAGATACGCAGTATTTT
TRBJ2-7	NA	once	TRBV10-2	CASGVLAAVYEQYF	TGCGCCAGCGGGGTCCTGGCAGCGGTGTACGAGCAGTACTTC
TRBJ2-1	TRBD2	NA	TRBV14	CASSLPGLTSYNGQSF	TGTGCCAGCAGCCTACCGGGACTAACTTCCTACAATGGGCAGTCCTTC
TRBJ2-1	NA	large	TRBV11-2	CASSLGPPSVHNEQFF	TGTGCCAGCAGCTTAGGCCCCCCTAGCGTGCACAATGAGCAGTTCTTC
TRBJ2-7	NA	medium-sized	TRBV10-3	CAIRPSEPYEQYF	TGTGCCATCAGACCTAGCGAACCCTACGAGCAGTACTTC
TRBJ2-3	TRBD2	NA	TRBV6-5	CASATSGRAMSTDTQYF	TGTGCCAGCGCCACTAGCGGGAGGGCGATGAGTACAGATACGCAGTATTTT
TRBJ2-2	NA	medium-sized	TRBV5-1	CASSLTGIGELFF	TGCGCCAGCAGCTTGACAGGGATCGGGGAGCTGTTTTTT
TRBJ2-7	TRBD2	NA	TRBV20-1	CSAIPAAGVWYEQYF	TGCAGTGCTATACCTGCAGCGGGAGTGTGGTACGAGCAGTACTTC
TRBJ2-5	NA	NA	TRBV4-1	CASSQGGASAQEIQYF	TGCGCCAGCAGCCAAGGAGGGGCTAGCGCACAAGAGATCCAGTACTTC
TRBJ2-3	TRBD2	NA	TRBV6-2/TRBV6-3	CASSYSSLAGGRDTQYF	TGTGCCAGCAGTTACTCATCCCTAGCGGGAGGGAGGGATACGCAGTATTTT
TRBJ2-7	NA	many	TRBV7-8	CASQLGTADYEQYF	TGTGCCAGCCAACTAGGAACAGCTGACTACGAGCAGTACTTC
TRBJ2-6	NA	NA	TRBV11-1	CASSSAGHISGANVLTF	TGTGCCAGCAGCTCAGCGGGACATATCTCTGGGGCCAACGTCCTGACTTTC
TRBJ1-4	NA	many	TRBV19	CASRLTGRRTLFF	TGTGCCAGTAGGCTAACGGGACGACGGACCCTGTTTTTT
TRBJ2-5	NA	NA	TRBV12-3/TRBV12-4	CASSRGRQGLSYF	TGTGCCAGCAGTCGGGGGCGACAGGGTTTATCGTACTTC
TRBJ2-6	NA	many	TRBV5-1	CASSLGAPGANVLTF	TGCGCCAGCAGCTTAGGGGCCCCTGGGGCCAACGTCCTGACTTTC
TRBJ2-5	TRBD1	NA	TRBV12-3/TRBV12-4	CASIPGQRPQETQYF	TGTGCCAGCATACCGGGACAGAGGCCCCAAGAGACCCAGTACTTC
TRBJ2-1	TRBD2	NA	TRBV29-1	CSVFGLAEYNEQFF	TGCAGCGTTTTTGGGCTAGCGGAATACAATGAGCAGTTCTTC
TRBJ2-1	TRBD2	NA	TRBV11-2	CASSLILASGTYNEQFF	TGTGCCAGCAGCTTAATCCTCGCTAGCGGCACCTACAACGAGCAGTTCTTC
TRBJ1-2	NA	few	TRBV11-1	CASSLDRANYSYTF	TGTGCCAGCAGCCTGGACAGAGCTAACTATAGCTACACCTTC
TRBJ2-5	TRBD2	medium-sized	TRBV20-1	CSARRLAGQETQYF	TGCAGTGCTAGAAGACTAGCGGGACAAGAGACCCAGTACTTC
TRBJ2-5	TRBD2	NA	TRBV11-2	CASSPWGLAGGKTQYF	TGTGCCAGCAGCCCATGGGGACTAGCGGGGGGAAAGACCCAGTACTTC
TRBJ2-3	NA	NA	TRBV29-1	CSGLAGLSTDTQYF	TGCAGCGGACTCGCAGGTTTAAGCACAGATACGCAGTATTTT
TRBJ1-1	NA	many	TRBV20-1	CSARAPNTEAFF	TGCAGTGCTAGGGCCCCAAACACTGAAGCTTTCTTT
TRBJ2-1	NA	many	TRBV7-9	CASSSYDEQFF	TGTGCCAGCAGCTCTTACGATGAGCAGTTCTTC
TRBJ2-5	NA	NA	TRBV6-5	CASILDGTRGETQYF	TGTGCCAGCATTCTAGACGGGACAAGGGGAGAGACCCAGTACTTC
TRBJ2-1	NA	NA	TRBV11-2	CVSSLRQGQHNEEFF	TGTGTAAGCAGCTTAAGACAAGGGCAACACAATGAGGAGTTCTTC
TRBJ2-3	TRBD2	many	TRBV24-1	CATSENSGFSTDTQYF	TGTGCCACCAGTGAAAATAGCGGGTTCAGCACAGATACGCAGTATTTT
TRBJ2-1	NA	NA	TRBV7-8	CASSLGALEQFF	TGTGCCAGCAGCTTAGGCGCGCTTGAGCAGTTCTTC